A selection of T cell receptor beta chains follows, all from one sample in a study of cytomegalovirus exposure and HLA in healthy donors. Using immunoSEQ multiplex PCR, the repertoire was profiled, and TCRdb retains in-frame clones only, with some absent. Of around 170,000 clones detected, about 81% appear once; the ten largest clones hold less than 2%. Sequenced: PBMCs. Source of these receptors: a man in his forties in good health and CMV-seronegative. Each CDR3 is given with its conserved first and last residue. Fields, in order: CDR3 length, V gene, D gene, clone size, J gene, CDR3 protein, CDR3 DNA. D genes are given only for firm matches. The listing skips clone size in some rows; elsewhere it reads once, few, many or a size class.

>13|TRBV6-4|NA|NA|TRBJ2-7
CASSGTGVLKAHF
TGTGCCAGCAGCGGGACTGGGGTGCTCAAGGCGCACTTC
>12|TRBV6-4|TRBD1|NA|TRBJ1-2
CASRPDRSGYTF
TGTGCCAGCAGACCGGACAGGAGTGGCTACACCTTC
>15|TRBV30|NA|NA|TRBJ2-7
CAWSVLSEVKNEQYF
TGTGCCTGGAGTGTATTGTCAGAGGTTAAAAACGAGCAGTACTTC
>15|TRBV10-3|TRBD1|NA|TRBJ1-5
CAIRAGQGLDQPQHF
TGTGCCATCAGGGCGGGACAGGGGCTTGATCAGCCCCAGCATTTT
>18|TRBV13|NA|NA|TRBJ2-3
CASSARLGGGPSTDTQYF
TGTGCCAGCAGCGCCCGTTTAGGGGGGGGGCCTAGCACAGATACGCAGTATTTT
>14|TRBV6-1|TRBD1|NA|TRBJ1-5
CASTPDRDSQPQHF
TGTGCCAGCACCCCCGACAGGGATAGTCAGCCCCAGCATTTT
>16|TRBV25-1|NA|few|TRBJ1-3
CASSEFRGSSGNTIYF
TGTGCCAGCAGTGAATTCAGGGGAAGCTCTGGAAACACCATATATTTT
>17|TRBV9|TRBD1|NA|TRBJ2-1
CASSVGGTGASYNEQFF
TGTGCCAGCAGCGTAGGAGGGACAGGGGCTTCCTACAATGAGCAGTTCTTC
>14|TRBV11-2|NA|NA|TRBJ2-1
CASRNVGGRGGQFF
TGTGCCAGCAGGAACGTGGGAGGGAGAGGGGGGCAGTTCTTC
>15|TRBV5-1|TRBD1|few|TRBJ1-1
CASSLDGTGGTEAFF
TGCGCCAGCAGCTTGGACGGGACAGGGGGCACTGAAGCTTTCTTT
>11|TRBV7-2|NA|NA|TRBJ2-7
CASSSVYEQYF
TGTGCCAGCAGCTCCGTATACGAGCAGTACTTC
>13|TRBV9|NA|NA|TRBJ1-3
CASSSSSGNTIYF
TGTGCCAGCAGCAGTAGCTCTGGAAACACCATATATTTT
>16|TRBV7-6|NA|NA|TRBJ2-7
CASSPEATGSSYEQYF
TGTGCCAGCAGCCCCGAGGCGACGGGTAGCTCCTACGAGCAGTACTTC
>15|TRBV5-1|NA|NA|TRBJ1-1
CASSPLVRGNTEAFF
TGCGCCAGCAGCCCGCTGGTTAGGGGGAACACTGAAGCTTTCTTT
>13|TRBV6-6|NA|NA|TRBJ1-2
CASRDSGNYGYTF
TGTGCCAGCAGGGACAGTGGCAACTATGGCTACACCTTC
>13|TRBV11-2|NA|NA|TRBJ1-2
CASSLFQGRGYTF
TGTGCCAGCAGCTTGTTCCAGGGGCGAGGCTACACCTTC
>14|TRBV29-1|NA|NA|TRBJ1-2
CSVEQGLTNYGYTF
TGCAGCGTTGAACAGGGGCTCACTAACTATGGCTACACCTTC
>14|TRBV28|NA|NA|TRBJ1-3
CASSSPAGGNTIYF
TGTGCCAGCAGTTCTCCGGCAGGGGGAAACACCATATATTTT
>15|TRBV4-3|NA|NA|TRBJ1-2
CASSQEPGTNYGYTF
TGCGCCAGCAGCCAAGAGCCAGGGACTAACTATGGCTACACCTTC
>15|TRBV7-2|NA|NA|TRBJ2-7
CASRPDRAGGGEQYF
TGTGCCAGCAGACCCGACAGGGCCGGGGGAGGCGAGCAGTACTTC
>14|TRBV7-3|NA|NA|TRBJ2-7
CASSLSTDSYEQYF
TGTGCCAGCAGCTTATCGACAGACTCCTACGAGCAGTACTTC
>16|TRBV28|TRBD2|NA|TRBJ2-7
CASSRGLAGVGYEQYF
TGTGCCAGCAGCCGGGGACTAGCGGGAGTAGGCTACGAGCAGTACTTC
>12|TRBV10-1|TRBD1|NA|TRBJ1-5
CASMTGEKTQHF
TGCGCCTCCATGACAGGGGAGAAGACCCAGCATTTT
>13|TRBV7-3|NA|NA|TRBJ2-1
CASSSPGQNEQFF
TGTGCCAGCAGCTCTCCAGGGCAAAATGAGCAGTTCTTC
>14|TRBV29-1|NA|NA|TRBJ1-1
CSVGGGSWSTEAFF
TGCAGCGTAGGGGGAGGGTCTTGGAGCACTGAAGCTTTCTTT
>13|TRBV9|NA|NA|TRBJ2-2
CASSAVLTGELFF
TGTGCCAGCAGCGCGGTCCTCACCGGGGAGCTGTTTTTT
>15|TRBV5-1|TRBD1|once|TRBJ1-4
CASRRGGQGAEKLFF
TGCGCCAGCAGGCGAGGAGGACAGGGTGCTGAAAAACTGTTTTTT
>14|TRBV28|TRBD2|medium-sized|TRBJ2-1
CASSNPGLRGEQFF
TGTGCCAGCAGCAATCCGGGACTACGGGGTGAGCAGTTCTTC
>14|TRBV11-3|NA|NA|TRBJ2-5
CASSSPLGRETQYF
TGTGCCAGCAGCTCGCCCCTAGGGAGGGAGACCCAGTACTTC
>14|TRBV29-1|TRBD2|NA|TRBJ2-5
CSAAGRGHQETQYF
TGCAGCGCCGCAGGGAGGGGTCACCAAGAGACCCAGTACTTC
>12|TRBV5-6|NA|NA|TRBJ1-1
CASSLSGAEAFF
TGTGCCAGCAGCTTGTCGGGGGCTGAAGCTTTCTTT
>11|TRBV5-1|NA|NA|TRBJ2-1
CASSLYYEQFF
TGCGCCAGCAGCTTGTACTATGAGCAGTTCTTC
>14|TRBV2|NA|once|TRBJ2-7
CASSYSGVRYEQYF
TGTGCCAGCAGTTACTCGGGGGTCCGCTACGAGCAGTACTTC
>17|TRBV18|TRBD2|few|TRBJ2-1
CASSPLTSGRANNEQFF
TGTGCCAGCTCACCACTTACTAGCGGGAGGGCCAACAATGAGCAGTTCTTC
>18|TRBV4-1|TRBD1|NA|TRBJ2-3
CASSQDPTGQGARDTQYF
TGCGCCAGCAGCCAAGATCCGACGGGACAGGGGGCGCGAGATACGCAGTATTTT
>13|TRBV30|NA|NA|TRBJ1-5
CAWRCAGNQPQHF
TGTGCCTGGAGGTGCGCGGGCAATCAGCCCCAGCATTTT
>15|TRBV18|TRBD1|NA|TRBJ1-2
CASSPSGTGGRGYTF
TGTGCCAGCTCACCATCCGGGACAGGGGGCCGTGGCTACACCTTC
>15|TRBV19|NA|NA|TRBJ1-5
CASSIPGVSNQPQHF
TGTGCCAGTAGTATCCCCGGGGTAAGCAATCAGCCCCAGCATTTT
>14|TRBV7-9|NA|NA|TRBJ2-4
CASSNTGPGGIQYF
TGTGCCAGCAGCAATACAGGGCCGGGGGGCATTCAGTACTTC
>14|TRBV6-5|TRBD1|few|TRBJ2-1
CASARERGRNEQFF
TGTGCCAGCGCCAGGGAGAGGGGGCGCAATGAGCAGTTCTTC
>14|TRBV7-2|NA|NA|TRBJ2-2
CASSRFGSTGELFF
TGTGCCAGCAGCCGTTTCGGGAGTACCGGGGAGCTGTTTTTT
>14|TRBV19|TRBD1|NA|TRBJ1-5
CASRDRDNNQPQHF
TGTGCCAGTAGGGACAGGGATAACAATCAGCCCCAGCATTTT
>14|TRBV5-5|TRBD1|few|TRBJ1-2
CASSLGGQTYGYTF
TGTGCCAGCAGCTTAGGGGGACAGACCTATGGCTACACCTTC
>11|TRBV19|NA|once|TRBJ2-7
CASSGGYEQYF
TGTGCCAGTAGTGGAGGCTACGAGCAGTACTTC
>15|TRBV6-5|TRBD1|NA|TRBJ1-2
CASSYGGNRGKTYTF
TGTGCCAGCAGTTACGGGGGGAACAGGGGGAAAACATACACCTTC